Detailed here is one T cell receptor (beta chain). Its antigen is currently unknown. The data are from a study of STAT5B mutations in CD4+ large granular lymphocyte leukemia. Whole-study findings and limits: TRBV06-family usage was enriched in top patient clones (8/27) versus controls (2/35). Roughly 27% of private leukemic clonotypes occurred rarely in other patients' non-leukemic repertoires. Patient CD4-sorted repertoires stayed more clonal than healthy ones after leukemic-clone removal.

Assay used: immunoSEQ multiplex PCR; TCRdb lists only in-frame clones, some missing. The table lists tens of thousands of clones, 70% to 80% of them singletons. CDR1 is LNHDA, CDR2 SQIVND, per germline (reference sequence). This CDR3 has 13 residues. The V and J ends lost 1 base and 8 bases respectively, with 9 bases between them. The sequenced sample was CD4+ T cells from blood buffy coats. V usage is TRBV19 and J usage is TRBJ2-1; D gene uncertain. This receptor was taken from a human donor in good health. The chain's CDR3 is CASSIGPWDEQFF. The CDR3 nucleotides read TGTGCCAGTAGTATAGGCCCCTGGGATGAGCAGTTCTTC.